The 16 T cell receptor beta chains below come from one sample, sequenced in a study of CD8+ T cells in alopecia areata. TCR sequencing used cDNA made by reverse transcription of extracted RNA. Assay used: immunoSEQ multiplex PCR; TCRdb lists only in-frame clones, some missing. The table has roughly 250,000 clones, approximately 61% seen once. The specimen was CD4+ T cells sorted from blood, collected at week 0. Every receptor here comes from a human donor with alopecia areata.

This chain connects TRBV27 to TRBJ2-3, with 10 bases that match TRBD2. The CDR3 is 15 residues long. CDR1 is MNHEY and CDR2 is SMNVEV in the germline V gene (reference sequence). V dropped 6 bases and J dropped 8; count of bases not matched to a gene: 11. The CDR3 is CASRSSGGALGTQYF. Written as DNA, the CDR3 is TGTGCCAGCAGATCCAGCGGGGGGGCCTTAGGTACGCAGTATTTT.

The V and J genes are TRBV9 and TRBJ2-3; 12 nucleotides align to TRBD2. With 0 bases clipped from V and 2 bases from J, the junction kept 7 bases outside the gene matches. Germline CDR1 and CDR2: SGDLS and YYNGEE. This CDR3 spans 18 amino acids. Written as DNA, the CDR3 is TGTGCCAGCAGCGTAGTCCCCGGACTAGCGGGGTCCACAGATACGCAGTATTTT. Protein product: CASSVVPGLAGSTDTQYF. Variable domain in full (rest from reference TRBV9 and TRBJ2-3): DSGVTQTPKHLITATGQRVTLRCSPRSGDLSVYWYQQSLDQGLQFLIQYYNGEERAKGNILERFSAQQFPDLHSELNLSSLELGDSALYFCASSVVPGLAGSTDTQYFGPGTRLTVL.

This clone showed up just a few times. The V call is TRBV25-1, the J call TRBJ1-5, with D unclear. The CDR3 totals 13 residues. Germline V CDR1 and CDR2: MGHDK, SYGVNS. The ends were cut back, 3 bases at V and 6 bases at J, with 9 bases in the middle. The CDR3 coding sequence is TGTGCCAGCAGTGATTCAGGTAGTCAGCCCCAGCATTTT. Amino acids: CASSDSGSQPQHF.

The chain uses TRBV30 and TRBJ2-1, with 7 positions matching TRBD1. Germline V gives CDR1 GTSNPN, CDR2 SVGIG (reference sequence). The CDR3 totals 15 residues. The ends lost 0 bases at V and 7 bases at J; junction bases unmatched: 9. In DNA form, the CDR3 reads TGTGCCTGGAGTGTACCACAGGGGATAAGTAATGAGCAGTTCTTC. Translation gives CAWSVPQGISNEQFF.

This clone was observed a handful of times. DNA for the CDR3: TGTGCCAGCAGTTACTCGGGCACGGAGAGTGAGCAGTACTTC. It specifies CASSYSGTESEQYF. The rearrangement uses TRBV6-5 and TRBJ2-7; D remains unclear. Germline V gene data show CDR1 as MNHEY and CDR2 as SVGAGI. The CDR3 consists of 14 residues. With 0 bases removed from V and 7 bases from J, the gap between germline ends came to 13 bases.

This chain uses TRBV30 with TRBJ1-2; TRBD1 matches 7 bases. The junction had 8 bases not matched to a gene; V was cut back by 3 bases and J by 4 bases. This CDR3 contains 14 residues. Per germline, CDR1 GTSNPN and CDR2 SVGIG (reference sequence). The CDR3 region is CAWRRDSQGYGYTF. The CDR3 DNA reads as TGTGCCTGGAGGCGGGACAGCCAGGGCTATGGCTACACCTTC.

The chain couples TRBV15 to TRBJ1-6, with D perhaps TRBD1 (6 bases). The CDR3 is 17 amino acids. Germline V gives CDR1 LNHNV, CDR2 YYDKDF (reference sequence). V was pared by 0 bases and J by 8 bases, with 17 bases between. The CDR3 DNA is TGTGCCACCAGCAGAGATTTTCGGGGGGCTATCGATTCACCCCTCCACTTT. Its translation is CATSRDFRGAIDSPLHF.

The rearrangement links TRBV23-1 to TRBJ2-5; a weak D match, TRBD1 (5 bases). TRBV23-1 qualifies as an ORF whose function is uncertain. This CDR3 comprises 14 residues. V gave up 0 bases and J gave up 4 bases, with 9 bases separating them. The CDR3 loop is CASSQSLGRETQYF. CDR3 DNA sequence: TGCGCCAGCAGTCAATCCTTGGGGCGAGAGACCCAGTACTTC.

This clone was observed a single time. The chain recombines TRBV29-1 with TRBJ2-5; 11 nucleotides match TRBD1. Germline CDR1 SQVTM, CDR2 ANQGSEA. V dropped 7 bases and J dropped 4; count of bases not matched to a gene: 2. The CDR3 totals 12 residues. The DNA of the CDR3 is TGCAGCGGCGGACAGGGGGCAGAGACCCAGTACTTC. Amino acid sequence: CSGGQGAETQYF.

The gene calls are TRBV30 and TRBJ2-3; a weak D match, TRBD2 (6 bases). CDR3 length equals 15 residues. CDR1 GTSNPN and CDR2 SVGIG come from the germline V gene (reference sequence). V was clipped by 0 bases and J by 6 bases, with 16 bases between them. CDR3: CAWSVRAGGYDTQYF. CDR3 coding DNA: TGTGCCTGGAGTGTACGAGCGGGCGGGTATGATACGCAGTATTTT.

The rearrangement uses TRBV5-1 and TRBJ2-1; tentatively, D is TRBD1 (7 bases). This CDR3 is 15 amino acids long. Germline lookup yields CDR1 SGHRS and CDR2 YFSETQ. V was trimmed by 3 bases and J by 4 bases, leaving 14 bases between them. The CDR3 reads CASSSEGQPYNEQFF. Written as DNA, the CDR3 is TGCGCCAGCAGCTCGGAGGGACAGCCATACAATGAGCAGTTCTTC.

The chain combines TRBV29-1 with TRBJ1-2, with TRBD1 matching over 7 bases. CDR3 length: 14 amino acids. Unmatched junction bases numbered 12, after V lost 7 bases and J lost 4 bases. Germline lookup yields CDR1 SQVTM and CDR2 ANQGSEA. DNA for the CDR3: TGCAGCGCTGATACAGGGGCGATCGCCTATGGCTACACCTTC. It translates to CSADTGAIAYGYTF.

CDR3 nucleotides: TGTGCCAGCAGCCCTCGGACAGGGTCTAGCTATGGCTACACCTTC. It encodes CASSPRTGSSYGYTF. V gene TRBV7-2 combines with J gene TRBJ1-2; 8 bases match TRBD1. CDR1 is SGHTA, CDR2 FQGNSA, per germline. The CDR3 extends over 15 amino acids. V gave up 5 bases and J gave up 4 bases; unmatched junction bases: 9.

A word on this clone: Distinct nucleotide sequences in the sample also encode this CDR3. This chain links TRBV29-1 with TRBJ2-5; 11 bases line up with TRBD2. J was trimmed by 3 bases and V by 7 bases; bases with no gene match: 1. CDR3 length equals 12 residues. CDR1 is SQVTM and CDR2 is ANQGSEA in the germline V gene. CDR3 protein: CSAGLAEETQYF. The CDR3 DNA reads TGCAGCGCGGGACTAGCGGAAGAGACCCAGTACTTC.

This clone has more than one count but fewer than ten. The CDR3 sequence: CASSPQGQATYEQYF. The CDR3 nucleotides are TGTGCCAGCAGCCCACAAGGACAGGCAACCTACGAGCAGTACTTC. The rearrangement links TRBV11-2 to TRBJ2-7; TRBD1 matches 7 bases. The CDR3 sequence is 15 residues long. Germline CDR1 reads SGHAT; CDR2 reads FQNNGV. J lost 2 bases, V lost 5 bases, and 9 bases had no gene match.

The chain uses TRBV6-5 and TRBJ2-7; D tentatively reads TRBD1 or TRBD2 (5 bases each). Per the germline V gene, CDR1 is MNHEY and CDR2 is SVGAGI. There are 12 residues in the CDR3. The CDR3 coding sequence is TGTGCTGCGGCGGGCAGGGCGTACGAGCAGTACTTC. The encoded protein is CAAAGRAYEQYF.